The 29 T cell receptor beta chains below all came from one sample that was sequenced in a study of CD8 T cells in ankylosing spondylitis. TCRdb used MiXCR to reprocess the 5' RACE reads, holding one entry per CDR3 protein. The sample includes approximately 250,000 distinct CDR3 sequences, around 25% of them seen just once. The sequencing input was blood, either unsorted or a sorted T cell fraction (not recorded which). The receptor source for this set is a male donor with ankylosing spondylitis or in good health (not recorded which).

At least ten counts were recorded for this clonotype. The chain couples TRBV20-1 to TRBJ2-7; 9 nucleotides agree with TRBD1. This CDR3 is 16 amino acids long. Looked up from germline, CDR1 is DFQATT and CDR2 is SNEGSKA (reference sequence). J lost 3 bases, V lost 0 bases, and 9 bases had no gene match. The CDR3 protein is CSARDRWDREFYEQYF. The CDR3 region has the DNA TGCAGTGCTAGAGATCGTTGGGACAGGGAGTTCTACGAGCAGTACTTC.

The gene calls are TRBV20-1 and TRBJ2-3; D is unresolved. Trimming left V 0 bases short and J 0 bases short, with 10 bases between. Germline V gives CDR1 DFQATT, CDR2 SNEGSKA (reference sequence). CDR3 length equals 15 residues. The CDR3 nucleotides are TGCAGTGCTAGAGATCGTCTCCGGAGCACAGATACGCAGTATTTT. Translated, it gives CSARDRLRSTDTQYF.

The gene calls are TRBV20-1 and TRBJ1-1; TRBD1 aligns across 9 bases. Germline CDR1 and CDR2: DFQATT and SNEGSKA (reference sequence). The junction had 10 bases not matched to a gene; V was cut back by 6 bases and J by 5 bases. This CDR3 is 14 amino acids long. In DNA, the CDR3 is TGCAGTGCCACGGACAGGGGTTTGGGTACTGAAGCTTTCTTT. Protein sequence: CSATDRGLGTEAFF.

Many counts were recorded for this clonotype. The chain links TRBV7-2 to TRBJ2-1; D is unresolved. Germline V gene lookup returns CDR1 SGHTA and CDR2 FQGNSA. The CDR3 extends over 13 amino acids. The V end was cut by 1 base, the J end by 9 bases, with 10 bases between. The CDR3 spells CASSLDLLGEQFF. DNA for the CDR3: TGTGCCAGCAGCTTAGATTTGCTCGGTGAGCAGTTCTTC.

V gene TRBV20-1 combines with J gene TRBJ2-7; tentatively, D is TRBD1 or TRBD2 (5 bases each). Germline lookup yields CDR1 DFQATT and CDR2 SNEGSKA (reference sequence). The CDR3 runs to 14 residues. Trimming pared 3 bases from V and 2 bases from J, leaving 14 bases between. The chain's CDR3 is CSASPGRTTYEQYF. The CDR3 DNA is TGCAGTGCTAGCCCGGGACGGACGACCTACGAGCAGTACTTC.

J is TRBJ2-7 and V is TRBV20-1; D uncertain. V lost 4 bases to trimming and J lost 3 bases, with 1 base between them. The V gene's germline CDR1 is DFQATT and CDR2 SNEGSKA (reference sequence). The length of the CDR3 is 9 residues. The CDR3 nucleotides read TGCAGTGCTAACTACGAGCAGTACTTC. Translated, it gives CSANYEQYF.

The chain carries TRBV7-6 and TRBJ1-1, with D unresolved. Germline loops: CDR1 SGHVS, CDR2 FNYEAQ. Trimming removed 1 base at V and 4 bases at J, with 7 bases between. The CDR3 contains 13 residues. Here the CDR3 reads CASSLGVGTEAFF. The CDR3 DNA reads TGTGCCAGCAGCTTAGGAGTGGGCACTGAAGCTTTCTTT. Full variable domain (missing parts from reference TRBV7-6 and TRBJ1-1): GAGVSQSPRYKVTKRGQDVALRCDPISGHVSLYWYRQALGQGPEFLTYFNYEAQQDKSGLPNDRFSAERPEGSISTLTIQRTEQRDSAMYRCASSLGVGTEAFFGQGTRLTVV.

V usage is TRBV12-3 or TRBV12-4 and J usage is TRBJ1-5; TRBD1 might be the D (6 bases). This CDR3 region has 13 residues. Trimming took off 6 bases at V and 7 bases at J, with 13 bases between the two ends. The CDR3 nucleotides are TGTGCCAGCAGACTAGGGGGAAAACAGCCCCAGCATTTT. Translation gives CASRLGGKQPQHF.

This clonotype was observed a handful of times. The genes are TRBV7-3 and TRBJ2-1; 8 positions match TRBD1. Per germline, CDR1 SGHTA and CDR2 FQGTGA. This CDR3 region has 14 residues. V lost 2 bases to trimming and J lost 7 bases; unmatched junction nucleotides: 4. This CDR3 is CASSLGTGGNEQFF. The CDR3 region has the DNA TGTGCCAGCAGCTTAGGTACAGGGGGGAATGAGCAGTTCTTC.

The rearrangement links TRBV3-1 to TRBJ2-1; 10 nucleotides match TRBD2. This CDR3 comprises 17 residues. Trimming at V came to 3 bases and at J to 5 bases, leaving 10 bases not matched to a gene. CDR1 and CDR2 from the germline V gene are LGHDT and YNNKEL (reference sequence). In DNA form, the CDR3 reads TGTGCCAGCAGCCATCTAGCGGGGGCCGATACCAACAATGAGCAGTTCTTC. Amino acid sequence: CASSHLAGADTNNEQFF.

This clonotype occurred many times. The V call is TRBV10-3, the J call TRBJ2-3; D remains ambiguous. CDR1 and CDR2 from the germline V gene are ENHRY and SYGVKD. The CDR3 is 13 residues long. Deletions cut 5 bases from V and 0 bases from J, with 6 bases between. CDR3: CAISPDSTDTQYF. CDR3 nucleotide sequence: TGTGCCATCAGTCCCGACAGCACAGATACGCAGTATTTT.

V gene TRBV20-1 combines with J gene TRBJ2-5; D may be TRBD2 (6 bases). Germline V CDR1 and CDR2: DFQATT, SNEGSKA (reference sequence). The CDR3 spans 13 residues. V was shortened by 5 bases and J by 1 base, with 11 bases between the two germline ends. The CDR3 DNA sequence: TGCAGTGCTCCTCGTAGCGGCCAAGAGACCCAGTACTTC. The encoded protein is CSAPRSGQETQYF.

This clonotype was seen at least ten times. In DNA form, the CDR3 reads TGCAGCGTTGAAGGGGCCACAGATACGCAGTATTTT. This codes for CSVEGATDTQYF. The J gene is TRBJ2-3, the V gene TRBV29-1, with D hard to call. CDR1 SQVTM and CDR2 ANQGSEA come from the germline V gene. Trimming took off 1 base at V and 2 bases at J, with 4 bases between the two ends. This CDR3 contains 12 residues.

This clonotype has only a few counts. The chain is built from TRBV12-3 or TRBV12-4 and TRBJ2-3; 7 bases map to TRBD2. CDR3 size: 14 residues. After removal of 5 bases from V and 4 bases from J, the junction contained 6 bases not matched to a gene. The chain's CDR3 is CASSPGTTPDTQYF. DNA of the CDR3: TGTGCCAGCAGTCCCGGGACTACTCCAGATACGCAGTATTTT.

CDR3 DNA: TGTGCCACCAGCAGAGATGGACAGAGCAATCAGCCCCAGCATTTT. Protein product: CATSRDGQSNQPQHF. V and J are TRBV15 and TRBJ1-5; the D gene is possibly TRBD1 (6 bases). This CDR3 is 15 amino acids long. Germline assignment: CDR1 LNHNV and CDR2 YYDKDF (reference sequence). Trimming took off 0 bases at V and 1 base at J, with 7 bases between the two ends.

The chain carries TRBV20-1 and TRBJ2-4, with 7 bases identical to TRBD1. The CDR3 is 18 residues long. Losses at the gene ends were 6 bases for V and 6 bases for J; bases not matched to a gene: 23. CDR1 and CDR2 (germline): DFQATT, SNEGSKA (reference sequence). DNA of the CDR3: TGCAGTGCCACAGGGGACCGACCAACAGGAGGCCTCGGAAACATTCAGTACTTC. Amino acid sequence: CSATGDRPTGGLGNIQYF.

This clonotype occurred many times. The junction departs from the called germline gene at one end, perhaps through a read error. The chain combines TRBV5-1 with TRBJ2-3; 7 bases map to TRBD2. CDR1 SGHRS and CDR2 YFSETQ come from the germline V gene. This CDR3 spans 13 amino acids. CDR3 coding DNA: TGTGCCAGCAGTTTGGGGGGGACAGATACGCAGTATTTT. The encoded protein is CASSLGGTDTQYF.

V is TRBV20-1 and J is TRBJ2-5; TRBD1 matches at 10 bases. Trimming at V came to 3 bases and at J to 5 bases, leaving 3 bases not matched to a gene. This CDR3 has 13 residues. CDR1 and CDR2 (germline): DFQATT, SNEGSKA (reference sequence). The CDR3 loop reads CSARGQGFETQYF. DNA for the CDR3: TGCAGTGCTAGGGGACAGGGGTTCGAGACCCAGTACTTC.

V and J are TRBV12-3 or TRBV12-4 and TRBJ1-1; the D is unclear. V lost 3 bases and J 0 bases, leaving 8 bases between the germline ends. The CDR3 is 14 amino acids. CDR3 bases: TGTGCCAGCAGTTTGACGCCCCTGAACACTGAAGCTTTCTTT. This codes for CASSLTPLNTEAFF.

There are many counts of this clonotype. The J gene is TRBJ1-6, the V gene TRBV12-3 or TRBV12-4; D is unclear. Trimming removed 0 bases at V and 13 bases at J, with 7 bases between. The CDR3 extends over 12 amino acids. The CDR3 DNA follows: TGTGCCAGCAGTTTAGCGCGGTACCCCCTCCACTTT. This encodes CASSLARYPLHF.

This clonotype was found many times. The chain links TRBV29-1 to TRBJ2-1, with D perhaps TRBD1 (6 bases). Germline V gene sequence: CDR1 SQVTM, CDR2 ANQGSEA. Between the trimmed V and J ends, which lost 2 bases and 1 base, there was a span of 12 bases. This CDR3 is 15 amino acids long. CDR3 residues: CSVESTGRSYNEQFF. Written as DNA, the CDR3 is TGCAGCGTTGAAAGCACAGGGAGATCCTACAATGAGCAGTTCTTC.

This clonotype was seen a handful of times. V gene TRBV20-1 combines with J gene TRBJ2-5; maybe TRBD2 (6 bases). CDR1 is DFQATT and CDR2 is SNEGSKA in the germline V gene (reference sequence). Trimming removed 2 bases from V and 5 bases from J, with 9 bases in between. This CDR3 is 12 amino acids long. CDR3 DNA sequence: TGCAGTGCTAGATCGGGGGAGGAGACCCAGTACTTC. Translating it yields CSARSGEETQYF.

The V gene is TRBV28, the J gene TRBJ1-2; 8 bases are a match to TRBD1. V shed 3 bases, J shed 5 bases, and the junction held 2 bases outside the gene matches. There are 13 residues in the CDR3. CDR1 is MDHEN and CDR2 is SYDVKM in the germline V gene. Here the CDR3 reads CASSFGQGYGYTF. The CDR3 region has the DNA TGTGCCAGCAGTTTCGGACAGGGATATGGCTACACCTTC.

This clonotype was seen a handful of times. This chain links TRBV18 with TRBJ2-3; D is possibly TRBD1 (6 bases). The length of the CDR3 is 13 residues. Germline CDR1 and CDR2: KGHSH and LQKENI. V lost 6 bases and J lost 1, with 8 bases in between. The CDR3 coding sequence is TGTGCCAGCTCCCACAGGGGCACAGATACGCAGTATTTT. Encoded protein: CASSHRGTDTQYF.

The rearrangement joins TRBV20-1 to TRBJ2-1; D not resolved. The CDR3 is 13 amino acids. Deletions cut 3 bases from V and 6 bases from J, with 12 bases between. Germline CDR1 DFQATT, CDR2 SNEGSKA (reference sequence). The CDR3 protein is CSASNPPSNEQFF. The CDR3 nucleotides are TGCAGTGCTAGTAATCCCCCCTCCAATGAGCAGTTCTTC.

The chain joins TRBV10-3 to TRBJ2-1; TRBD2 matches 8 bases. The CDR3 extends over 17 amino acids. V dropped 6 bases and J dropped 0; count of bases not matched to a gene: 10. Germline values: CDR1 ENHRY, CDR2 SYGVKD. The DNA for the CDR3 is TGTGCCATCAGCCAGCGGGGGAGCCAACACTCCTACAATGAGCAGTTCTTC. The encoded protein is CAISQRGSQHSYNEQFF.

V gene TRBV10-2 combines with J gene TRBJ2-5; TRBD2 matches 8 bases. Per germline, CDR1 WSHSY and CDR2 SAAADI. V trimming: 8 bases; J trimming: 2 bases; junction bases outside the gene matches: 4. This CDR3 spans 13 amino acids. DNA of the CDR3: TGCGCCAGCTGTACTAGCGGACAAGAGACCCAGTACTTC. This encodes CASCTSGQETQYF.

This clonotype was detected once. CDR3 DNA sequence: TGTGCCAGCAGGCCGACAGGGGTTGATGGCTACACCTTC. This gives the protein CASRPTGVDGYTF. The chain links TRBV12-3 or TRBV12-4 to TRBJ1-2; 8 positions agree with TRBD1. This CDR3 has 13 residues. V dropped 6 bases and J dropped 6; count of bases not matched to a gene: 6.

This clonotype was observed many times. The V call is TRBV6-1, the J call TRBJ2-3; 10 bases fit TRBD2. The CDR3 consists of 14 residues. Looked up from germline, CDR1 is MNHNS and CDR2 is SASEGT. V lost 7 bases to trimming and J lost 4 bases; unmatched junction nucleotides: 5. In DNA form, the CDR3 reads TGTGCCAGCAACTTAGCGGGGGGATCAGATACGCAGTATTTT. This sequence encodes CASNLAGGSDTQYF.